These 20 T cell receptor beta chains came from one sample sequenced in a study of CD8 T cells in ankylosing spondylitis. Study findings and constraints: Blood of patients with ankylosing spondylitis appeared to be characterized by a TCR beta motif of eight highly homologous variants.

TCRdb recomputed calls from the 5' RACE reads with MiXCR, one row per CDR3 protein. Of approximately 140,000 distinct CDR3 sequences listed, 15% to 20% are singletons. Their specific antigens are unknown. Material for sequencing was blood, either unsorted or a sorted T cell fraction (not recorded which). These receptors all come from a male donor with ankylosing spondylitis.

This clonotype was counted a few times. The rearrangement joins TRBV5-6 to TRBJ2-1; D may correspond to TRBD1 or TRBD2 (6 bases each). The CDR3 covers 13 residues. Germline CDR1 SGHDT, CDR2 YYEEEE. Trimming removed 5 bases at V and 4 bases at J, with 10 bases between. The CDR3 sequence: CASREGHYNEQFF. In DNA form, the CDR3 reads TGTGCCAGCAGGGAGGGACATTACAATGAGCAGTTCTTC. The full variable domain, its missing parts supplied by reference TRBV5-6 and TRBJ2-1, is DAGVTQSPTHLIKTRGQQVTLRCSPKSGHDTVSWYQQALGQGPQFIFQYYEEEERQRGNFPDRFSGHQFPNYSSELNVNALLLGDSALYLCASREGHYNEQFFGPGTRLTVL.

The rearrangement uses TRBV20-1 and TRBJ2-3; 11 bases line up with TRBD2. Germline trimming cut 6 bases from V and 2 bases from J; bases unmatched to any gene: 16. The CDR3 loop spans 18 amino acids. CDR1 is DFQATT and CDR2 is SNEGSKA in the germline V gene (reference sequence). The CDR3, as DNA: TGCAGTGCCCCGAGTGGTAGCGGGAGGGCCTCAGCCACAGATACGCAGTATTTT. Protein product: CSAPSGSGRASATDTQYF.

Turning to this clonotype: At one of its ends the junction is not consistent with the germline gene, which may arise from a read error. This chain uses TRBV3-1 with TRBJ2-1, with D tentatively TRBD2 (6 bases). The CDR3 covers 17 residues. In germline, CDR1 is LGHDT, CDR2 YNNKEL (reference sequence). CDR3: CACSQDRGRSSYNEQFF. The DNA of the CDR3 is TGTGCCTGCAGCCAAGATCGGGGGAGAAGCTCCTACAATGAGCAGTTCTTC.

This chain links TRBV9 with TRBJ1-2; 7 bases map to TRBD1. J gave up 2 bases and V 5 bases, and 0 bases lay outside the gene matches. The germline V gene encodes CDR1 SGDLS and CDR2 YYNGEE. The CDR3 length is 12 residues. The CDR3 sequence: CASRGQNYGYTF. CDR3 sequence (DNA): TGTGCCAGCAGGGGACAGAACTATGGCTACACCTTC.

The chain employs TRBV6-1 and TRBJ1-1; D unresolved. Germline loops: CDR1 MNHNS, CDR2 SASEGT. Trimming took 4 bases from V and 5 from J, leaving 14 bases between them. The CDR3 runs to 14 residues. The CDR3 loop reads CASSVGGSRTEAFF. CDR3 nucleotides: TGTGCCAGCAGTGTGGGCGGGTCGCGGACTGAAGCTTTCTTT.

The rearrangement joins TRBV7-2 to TRBJ1-4, with D maybe TRBD1 (5 bases). Germline V CDR1 and CDR2: SGHTA, FQGNSA. The CDR3 is 16 amino acids. V gave up 1 base and J gave up 0 bases, with 9 bases separating them. The CDR3 DNA reads as TGTGCCAGCAGCTTAGGCCGGGGCCCAACTAATGAAAAACTGTTTTTT. Its protein product is CASSLGRGPTNEKLFF.

The chain joins TRBV16 to TRBJ1-1, with D maybe TRBD1 (5 bases). This CDR3 has 15 amino acids. Germline CDR1 is KGHSY and CDR2 is FQNENV. The V end lost 5 bases, the J end lost 7 bases, and 20 bases lay between the germline ends. The CDR3 loop reads CASSSTAGLRVEAFF. CDR3 nucleotides: TGTGCCAGCAGCTCAACCGCGGGGCTGCGCGTTGAAGCTTTCTTT.

This clonotype was counted between two and nine times. The chain has TRBV11-1 and TRBJ2-7; D may be TRBD1 (5 bases). V was clipped by 1 base and J by 3 bases, with 7 bases between them. The germline CDR1 and CDR2 sequences are SGHAT and FQDESV (reference sequence). This CDR3 has 13 amino acids. The CDR3 DNA is TGTGCCAGCAGCTTAGGGACAATCTACGAGCAGTACTTC. As protein: CASSLGTIYEQYF.

The V and J genes are TRBV27 and TRBJ2-1, with TRBD2 matching over 10 bases. The CDR3 runs to 14 residues. Germline CDR1 and CDR2: MNHEY and SMNVEV (reference sequence). V gave up 3 bases and J gave up 8 bases; unmatched junction bases: 4. The CDR3 spells CASSFASGSYEQFF. The CDR3 nucleotides read TGTGCCAGCAGTTTCGCTAGCGGGAGTTATGAGCAGTTCTTC.

In its sample, this clonotype was seen a few times. V and J are TRBV20-1 and TRBJ2-3; 7 bases align to TRBD2. V shed 3 bases, J shed 4 bases, and the junction held 7 bases outside the gene matches. Germline V lookup: CDR1 DFQATT, CDR2 SNEGSKA (reference sequence). The CDR3 runs 14 residues. CDR3 nucleotides: TGCAGTGCTAGTCGACTAGCAGACTCAGATACGCAGTATTTT. The encoded protein is CSASRLADSDTQYF.

This clonotype was counted many times. The chain couples TRBV29-1 to TRBJ2-2; unclear D gene. This CDR3 spans 14 amino acids. CDR1 is SQVTM, CDR2 ANQGSEA, per germline. The ends were cut back, 1 base at V and 0 bases at J, with 6 bases in the middle. As DNA, the CDR3 is TGCAGCGTTGAAGTAACAGCGAACACCGGGGAGCTGTTTTTT. Protein product: CSVEVTANTGELFF.

This clonotype came up a few times. This chain uses TRBV12-3 or TRBV12-4 with TRBJ2-7; no reliable D call. The CDR3 is 14 residues long. V was pared by 1 base and J by 3 bases, with 10 bases between. CDR3 sequence: CASSLDGVNYEQYF. The CDR3 coding sequence is TGTGCCAGCAGTTTAGATGGGGTAAACTACGAGCAGTACTTC.

V gene TRBV12-3 or TRBV12-4 combines with J gene TRBJ1-2; D is ambiguous. V was pared by 0 bases and J by 8 bases, with 13 bases between. The CDR3 length is 14 residues. CDR3 DNA sequence: TGTGCCAGCAGTTTAGCCCCACCTCAGTACGGCTACACCTTC. Its translation: CASSLAPPQYGYTF.

This chain joins TRBV27 and TRBJ2-5, with no clear D. The length of the CDR3 is 13 residues. Trimming took off 3 bases at V and 5 bases at J, with 10 bases between the two ends. The germline V gene encodes CDR1 MNHEY and CDR2 SMNVEV (reference sequence). In DNA, the CDR3 is TGTGCCAGCAGTTTGCAGATCTGGGAGACCCAGTACTTC. It translates to CASSLQIWETQYF.

The chain is built from TRBV7-3 and TRBJ2-3; 9 bases align to TRBD2. Germline V gives CDR1 SGHTA, CDR2 FQGTGA. Trimming took 5 bases from V and 4 from J; bases not matched to a gene: 10. This CDR3 comprises 16 residues. CDR3: CASSPLSGSTPDTQYF. In DNA, the CDR3 is TGTGCCAGCAGCCCCCTTAGCGGGAGCACCCCAGATACGCAGTATTTT.

The chain carries TRBV12-3 or TRBV12-4 and TRBJ1-1; no clear D gene. The ends were cut back, 3 bases at V and 5 bases at J, with 19 bases in the middle. This CDR3 region has 16 residues. CDR3 sequence reads: CASSFSFRGGMTEAFF. In DNA, the CDR3 is TGTGCCAGCAGTTTTAGTTTTCGCGGAGGTATGACTGAAGCTTTCTTT.

This clonotype came up many times. The chain has TRBV4-3 and TRBJ2-7, with 9 bases aligning to TRBD1. Per the germline V gene, CDR1 is LGHNA and CDR2 is YSLEER. V shed 3 bases, J shed 1 base, and the junction held 4 bases outside the gene matches. The CDR3 contains 15 residues. The CDR3 nucleotides are TGCGCCAGCAGCCACCTCGGGACAGGGTCCTACGAGCAGTACTTC. Amino acids: CASSHLGTGSYEQYF.

The rearrangement uses TRBV5-1 and TRBJ2-7; 7 bases agree with TRBD1. Germline V gene data show CDR1 as SGHRS and CDR2 as YFSETQ. The CDR3 loop spans 16 amino acids. Trimming removed 2 bases from V and 4 bases from J; junction bases left unmatched: 12. CDR3 nucleotides: TGCGCCAGCAGCTTAGCCGACAGGGTGAAGGCTTACGAGCAGTACTTC. Translation gives CASSLADRVKAYEQYF.

This clonotype was recorded at least ten times. The chain uses TRBV10-3 and TRBJ2-3; D is unclear. The CDR3 has 13 residues. V was pared by 4 bases and J by 6 bases, with 11 bases between. The germline V gene has CDR1 ENHRY and CDR2 SYGVKD. The DNA of the CDR3 is TGTGCCATCAGTGCCGACGGAACGGATACGCAGTATTTT. It translates to CAISADGTDTQYF.

The chain has TRBV28 and TRBJ2-1; 11 bases are shared with TRBD2. Germline V gene data show CDR1 as MDHEN and CDR2 as SYDVKM. This CDR3 is built from 15 residues. The junction had 5 bases not matched to a gene; V was cut back by 6 bases and J by 4 bases. CDR3 loop: CASSRLAGRYNEQFF. The CDR3 DNA sequence: TGTGCCAGCAGCCGACTAGCGGGAAGGTACAATGAGCAGTTCTTC.